These 7 T cell receptor beta chains came from one sample sequenced in a study of T-cell reconstitution after alpha-beta-depleted transplantation in children. Unique molecular identifiers tagged the TCRbeta library. TCRdb reanalysed the PCR reads using MiXCR and keeps one entry per CDR3 protein. The sample lists about 150,000 distinct CDR3 sequences, around 10% occurring once. Sequencing used PBMCs, obtained before TCRalphabeta/CD19-depleted stem cell transplant. These receptors came from a boy aged 2 to 10 with acute myeloid leukemia, due to receive a stem cell transplant.

This clonotype was counted ten times or more. The genes are TRBV5-1 and TRBJ1-3; D gene uncertain. Germline V gene data show CDR1 as SGHRS and CDR2 as YFSETQ. This CDR3 has 16 amino acids. V was clipped by 4 bases and J by 1 base, with 15 bases between them. This CDR3 is CASSPTTEPSGNTIYF. CDR3 in DNA: TGCGCCAGCAGCCCCACCACGGAGCCTTCTGGAAACACCATATATTTT. The complete variable domain, with remaining parts taken from reference TRBV5-1 and TRBJ1-3, reads KAGVTQTPRYLIKTRGQQVTLSCSPISGHRSVSWYQQTPGQGLQFLFEYFSETQRNKGNFPGRFSGRQFSNSRSEMNVSTLELGDSALYLCASSPTTEPSGNTIYFGEGSWLTVV.

Ten or more counts support this clonotype. The rearrangement uses TRBV29-1 and TRBJ2-7; no firm D call. The CDR3 spans 12 residues. Germline V CDR1 and CDR2: SQVTM, ANQGSEA. Trimming stripped 4 bases from V and 7 bases from J, with 14 bases between. CDR3 in DNA: TGCAGCGTTGGTGATCAGATGAGGGAGCAGTACTTC. It yields the protein CSVGDQMREQYF.

This clonotype appeared many times. The V call is TRBV2, the J call TRBJ2-5; TRBD1 might be the D (5 bases). CDR3 size: 13 residues. V was cut by 6 bases and J by 4 bases, with 12 bases left in between. Germline V lookup: CDR1 SNHLY, CDR2 FYNNEI. The CDR3 sequence is CASRPDSAETQYF. The CDR3 DNA reads TGTGCCAGCAGACCCGACAGTGCAGAGACCCAGTACTTC.

In this sample, this clonotype turned up many times. This chain joins TRBV20-1 and TRBJ1-2, with 9 bases fitting TRBD1. V dropped 3 bases and J dropped 7; count of bases not matched to a gene: 9. In germline, CDR1 is DFQATT, CDR2 SNEGSKA (reference sequence). This CDR3 region has 14 residues. The CDR3 DNA is TGCAGTGCTAGGGGCCGGGACAGGGATTCTGGCTACACCTTC. It is translated as CSARGRDRDSGYTF.

This clonotype has a count of ten or more. V usage is TRBV28 and J usage is TRBJ1-5; D may be TRBD1 (6 bases). CDR1 and CDR2 from the germline V gene are MDHEN and SYDVKM. Trimming stripped 6 bases from V and 0 bases from J, with 9 bases between. This CDR3 has 14 residues. The DNA for the CDR3 is TGTGCCAGCAGCAGGGGATATAGCAATCAGCCCCAGCATTTT. Translated: CASSRGYSNQPQHF.

By share of the sample, this clonotype is medium-sized. The chain employs TRBV7-9 and TRBJ2-1; TRBD2 matches 7 bases. The CDR3 loop spans 15 amino acids. Germline assignment: CDR1 SEHNR and CDR2 FQNEAQ (reference sequence). The V and J ends lost 1 base and 6 bases, in that order; junction bases with no gene match: 6. In DNA form, the CDR3 reads TGTGCCAGCAGCTTAGAGACGGGAGGCCTCAATGAGCAGTTCTTC. Amino acid sequence: CASSLETGGLNEQFF.

This clonotype was detected many times. The genes are TRBV7-9 and TRBJ1-4, with a weak D call TRBD1 (6 bases). Trimming took off 5 bases at V and 3 bases at J, with 13 bases between the two ends. Germline V CDR1 and CDR2: SEHNR, FQNEAQ (reference sequence). This CDR3 is built from 15 residues. In nucleotides, the CDR3 is TGTGCCAGCAGCAGATCAGGGGCTGCTAATGAAAAACTGTTTTTT. This translates into CASSRSGAANEKLFF.